This is a list of T cell receptor beta chains from one sample in a study of cytomegalovirus exposure and HLA in healthy donors. Method: immunoSEQ multiplex PCR; TCRdb's copy keeps in-frame clones and lacks some. Of over 100,000 clones detected, about 76% appear once; the ten largest clones hold around 8%. The source material was PBMCs. Receptors were obtained from a middle-aged man in good health and CMV-seronegative. Each CDR3 is given with its conserved first and last residue. A D gene is named only where the DNA matches it firmly. Some rows mark clone size as missing; the rest say once, few, many or name a class of expanded clone.

15 . TRBJ2-7 TRBD2 TRBV7-6 TGTGCCAGCAGCTCCGGGGGGGCAGTGGGCTACGAGCAGTACTTC CASSSGGAVGYEQYF
15 . TRBJ1-4 . TRBV7-8 TGTGCCAGCAGCTTAATCGATGGGGCAGGGGAAAAACTGTTTTTT CASSLIDGAGEKLFF
15 . TRBJ2-1 . TRBV6-5 TGTGCCAGCAGACAACTAGAAGGGACCTACAATGAGCAGTTCTTC CASRQLEGTYNEQFF
16 . TRBJ1-6 . TRBV7-2 TGTGCCAGCAGCACAATTCAACCCTCCTATAATTCACCCCTCCACTTT CASSTIQPSYNSPLHF
17 . TRBJ1-2 TRBD1 TRBV7-9 TGTGCCAGCAGCCAGGGGGCCAATTGGGGGACAGGGAATGGCTACACCTTC CASSQGANWGTGNGYTF
16 . TRBJ2-7 TRBD2 TRBV4-2 TGTGCCAGCAGCCAAGATCGGGCTAGCGGGGGGTTCGAGCAGTACTTC CASSQDRASGGFEQYF
14 . TRBJ1-2 TRBD1 TRBV6-5 TGTGCCAGCAGTTACGGGACAGGAAACTATGGCTACACCTTC CASSYGTGNYGYTF
19 . TRBJ2-7 TRBD2 TRBV7-2 TGTGCCAGCAGCTTAGAGGCGGGGGTAGCGGGGGGAGATCCCTACGAGCAGTACTTC CASSLEAGVAGGDPYEQYF
13 . TRBJ2-3 . TRBV27 TGTGCCAGCAGGTCGTTAGGCACAGATACGCAGTATTTT CASRSLGTDTQYF
21 . TRBJ2-3 TRBD2 TRBV10-3 TGTGCCATCAGTGCCCCGTTGGGAGTAGCGGGGGGGCCGAATTTTACAGATACGCAGTATTTT CAISAPLGVAGGPNFTDTQYF
14 few TRBJ2-1 TRBD1 TRBV27 TGTGCCAGCAGTTTACAGGGGGCCTACAATGAGCAGTTCTTC CASSLQGAYNEQFF
13 . TRBJ2-7 . TRBV19 TGTGCCAGTAGTATTAACAGGGCCTACGAGCAGTACTTC CASSINRAYEQYF
15 few TRBJ2-3 . TRBV29-1 TGCAGCGTTGACAGACCGGAGAGAGTCACAGATACGCAGTATTTT CSVDRPERVTDTQYF
15 . TRBJ1-5 TRBD1 TRBV19 TGTGCCAGTAGAGAGACAGGGGGCATGATTCAGCCCCAGCATTTT CASRETGGMIQPQHF
18 . TRBJ2-4 TRBD1 TRBV2 TGTGCCAGCAGTGAAGGGGTAGGGACAGGGGTGGCCAAAAACATTCAGTACTTC CASSEGVGTGVAKNIQYF
18 . TRBJ2-7 . TRBV5-1 TGCGCCAGCAGCTTGGTGGTACATTCGAGGGAAGGAACCTACGAGCAGTACTTC CASSLVVHSREGTYEQYF
13 . TRBJ1-1 . TRBV11-2 TGTGCCAGCAGCGAATGGGGGGGAACTGAAGCTTTCTTT CASSEWGGTEAFF
15 . TRBJ2-1 TRBD1 TRBV6-5 TGTGCCAGCACCTCACGACAGGGGCCCCACAATGAGCAGTTCTTC CASTSRQGPHNEQFF
14 . TRBJ2-5 TRBD1 TRBV7-8 TGTGCCAGCAGCTCCAGGACAGGGAGAGAGACCCAGTACTTC CASSSRTGRETQYF
13 . TRBJ1-2 . TRBV6-5 TGTGCCAGCAGTCCGGGATTTAACTATGGCTACACCTTC CASSPGFNYGYTF
13 . TRBJ2-3 TRBD1 TRBV29-1 TGCAGCGTTCCGGGACAGGGTACAGATACGCAGTATTTT CSVPGQGTDTQYF
15 . TRBJ2-7 TRBD1 TRBV28 TGTGCCAGCATCATCCAAGGCGACAGGGACTACGAGCAGTACTTC CASIIQGDRDYEQYF
13 . TRBJ1-5 . TRBV11-2 TGTGCCAGCAGCCAACAGCCGGATCAGCCCCAGCATTTT CASSQQPDQPQHF
15 . TRBJ2-7 TRBD2 TRBV27 TGTGCCAGCAGTGGGGGGAGCGGGGTCTCCTACGAGCAGTACTTC CASSGGSGVSYEQYF
15 . TRBJ1-4 TRBD1 TRBV7-9 TGTGCCAGCAGCTTAGTGACAGGGGGAAATGAAAAACTGTTTTTT CASSLVTGGNEKLFF
17 . TRBJ2-3 . TRBV2 TGTGCCAGCAGTGAAGTGGGACACACTCCTAGCACAGATACGCAGTATTTT CASSEVGHTPSTDTQYF
14 . TRBJ2-5 TRBD1 TRBV28 TGTGCCAGCAGTTCGACAGGGGGCCGTGAGACCCAGTACTTC CASSSTGGRETQYF
16 . TRBJ2-7 TRBD2 TRBV9 TGTGCCAGCAGCGTACAGCCTAGCGGGCCGCTCTACGAGCAGTACTTC CASSVQPSGPLYEQYF
12 . TRBJ1-5 . TRBV29-1 TGCAGCGTTGAAGACCAGGGTCAGCCCCAGCATTTT CSVEDQGQPQHF
14 . TRBJ2-7 TRBD1 TRBV15 TGTGCCACCAGCAGGTGGGACAGCTCCTACGAGCAGTACTTC CATSRWDSSYEQYF
17 . TRBJ2-1 . TRBV7-2 TGTGCCAGCAGCTTAGAGGGGTCTGGGCAGCGATACAATGAGCAGTTCTTC CASSLEGSGQRYNEQFF
19 . TRBJ1-5 TRBD1 TRBV4-3 TGCGCCAGCAGCCAAGATATAGTAGGGACAGTGGTGAGCAATCAGCCCCAGCATTTT CASSQDIVGTVVSNQPQHF
17 . TRBJ2-2 TRBD1 TRBV4-3 TGCGCCAGCAGCCAAGCCGACAGGGTCGATAGGGCCGGGGAGCTGTTTTTT CASSQADRVDRAGELFF
18 . TRBJ1-6 . TRBV9 TGTGCCAGCAGCGTAGGAGGACTCGGACAGACGTATAATTCACCCCTCCACTTT CASSVGGLGQTYNSPLHF
13 . TRBJ2-7 TRBD1 TRBV11-2 TGTGCCAGCAGTACTGGGACAGGGTACGAGCAGTACTTC CASSTGTGYEQYF
13 . TRBJ2-7 TRBD1 TRBV29-1 TGCAGCGGCGGGGAGGGACAGGGCTACGAGCAGTACTTC CSGGEGQGYEQYF
16 . TRBJ2-1 . TRBV7-8 TGTGCCAGCAGCTTAGAGGTGGACAGTGGCTACAATGAGCAGTTCTTC CASSLEVDSGYNEQFF
17 . TRBJ1-3 . TRBV7-9 TGTGCCAGCAGCTTAGTAGTTGACAGGTACTCTGGAAACACCATATATTTT CASSLVVDRYSGNTIYF
20 few TRBJ2-3 . TRBV4-2 TGTGCCAGCAGCCAAGAAGGGGAACAGCGGTGGGGGGGCGACACAGATACGCAGTATTTT CASSQEGEQRWGGDTDTQYF
18 . TRBJ2-6 . TRBV4-2 TGTGCCAGCAGCCAGGAACCGGGACTGGGCGGAGGGGCCAACGTCCTGACTTTC CASSQEPGLGGGANVLTF
15 . TRBJ2-5 TRBD2 TRBV5-1 TGCGCCAGCAGCTTGGTCGCGGGGGGACAAGAGACCCAGTACTTC CASSLVAGGQETQYF
14 . TRBJ2-7 TRBD2 TRBV19 TGTGCCAGTACCCAGACTAGCGGGGGCTACGAGCAGTACTTC CASTQTSGGYEQYF
15 large TRBJ1-1 . TRBV7-2 TGTGCCAGCAGCTTAGGGAGAGGGGGGGTCACTGAAGCTTTCTTT CASSLGRGGVTEAFF
10 . TRBJ1-1 TRBD1 TRBV20-1 TGCAGTGCTCCACAGGGGAGAGCTTTCTTT CSAPQGRAFF
15 . TRBJ1-2 . TRBV6-1 TGTGCCAGCAGTGAAGCGGGCGGAGGGGAGGATGGCTACACCTTC CASSEAGGGEDGYTF